What follows describes a single T cell receptor (beta chain). The antigen is undetermined. Profiled with immunoSEQ multiplex PCR; TCRdb holds only in-frame clones, not every one. This sample carries about 2,200,000 clones, 90% to 95% of them seen once, and the ten largest clones take about 1.5%. The sample belongs to a study of shared clonotypes between healthy human individuals. Whole-study results and caveats: It was observed that around 5% of naive CD4 clonotypes were shared across several donors.

The CDR3 extends over 12 amino acids. Per germline, CDR1 MDHEN and CDR2 SYDVKM. Trimming removed 6 bases at V and 8 bases at J, with 13 bases between. The naive CD8 subset, CD45RO-negative cells positively selected for CCR7, excluded terminally differentiated effector memory CD45RA+ cells. The rearrangement uses TRBV28 and TRBJ1-2, with D possibly matching TRBD1 (5 bases). The source is a man between 18 and 29 years old in good health. Some clones in this sample may be carry-over from other donors' samples. Sequencing was performed on naive CD8+ T cells from PBMCs. Here the CDR3 DNA reads TGTGCCAGCAGCCCCCTCCGGGACGGCTACACCTTC. Its protein product is CASSPLRDGYTF.